This T cell receptor (beta chain) was identified in a study of shared clonotypes between healthy human individuals. With regard to this clone: Other DNA sequences in the sample encode the same CDR3.

Per the germline V gene, CDR1 is LNHNV and CDR2 is YYDKDF (reference sequence). Trimming removed 0 bases at V and 2 bases at J, with 10 bases between. The CDR3 loop spans 15 amino acids. Measured with immunoSEQ multiplex PCR; TCRdb has only the in-frame clones, and not every one. Of 2 million to 2.5 million clones in the sample, roughly 94% were seen once. Recent vaccinations or acute infections were absent in the healthy HIV-negative adult donors. The J gene is TRBJ1-1, the V gene TRBV15; D remains unclear. The sample consisted of naive CD4+ T cells sorted from blood. Indicated subset: CD45RA+ positively selected. This TCR came from a man aged 18-30 years in good health. The CDR3 DNA reads as TGTGCCACCAGCAGAGATCGCGGGGTTAACACTGAAGCTTTCTTT. Translated: CATSRDRGVNTEAFF.